Listed below are T cell receptor beta chains from one sample, sequenced in a study of early T cells in non-severe SARS-CoV-2 infection. TCRdb itself ran the 5' RACE reads through MiXCR, one entry per CDR3 protein. The data contain 60,000 or so distinct CDR3 sequences, around 12% of them seen just once; the ten biggest clones take up under 4.5%. Sequencing used whole blood. These receptor sequences come from an adult who was a healthcare worker with PCR-confirmed SARS-CoV-2 infection or an uninfected control (not recorded which). CDR3s leave out the opening cysteine and the closing phenylalanine or tryptophan. Fields, in order: J gene, clone size, V gene, CDR3 length, CDR3 protein. Clone size is shown for a subset of rows, as once, few, many or a class of expanded clone.

J: TRBJ1-1
size: few
V: TRBV20-1
length: 11
CDR3: SAGWRDANEAF

J: TRBJ2-1
size: many
V: TRBV12-3/TRBV12-4
length: 11
CDR3: ASRRLASDEQF

J: TRBJ2-2
size: -
V: TRBV6-6
length: 12
CDR3: ASSYSLVTGELF

J: TRBJ1-1
size: many
V: TRBV11-2
length: 12
CDR3: ASSYDRTNTEAF

J: TRBJ1-3
size: -
V: TRBV29-1
length: 11
CDR3: SVERQSGNTIY

J: TRBJ1-3
size: -
V: TRBV3-1
length: 13
CDR3: ASTSSGGTRNTIY

J: TRBJ2-5
size: many
V: TRBV5-1
length: 9
CDR3: ASRWGETQY

J: TRBJ1-1
size: -
V: TRBV23-1
length: 13
CDR3: ARAPGTGRHTEAF

J: TRBJ2-1
size: few
V: TRBV12-3/TRBV12-4
length: 9
CDR3: ASSGGNEQF

J: TRBJ1-1
size: many
V: TRBV29-1
length: 12
CDR3: SVEDRASGTEAF

J: TRBJ1-3
size: medium-sized
V: TRBV6-5
length: 12
CDR3: ASSLLALGNTIY

J: TRBJ2-7
size: many
V: TRBV20-1
length: 12
CDR3: SASTREIRHEQY

J: TRBJ2-1
size: -
V: TRBV28
length: 10
CDR3: ASSVTSDEQF

J: TRBJ1-2
size: -
V: TRBV5-5
length: 11
CDR3: ASSLGDSYGYT

J: TRBJ1-6
size: many
V: TRBV5-1
length: 11
CDR3: AKTGMGNSPLH

J: TRBJ2-2
size: -
V: TRBV7-6
length: 14
CDR3: ASSLLAGVVTGELF

J: TRBJ1-2
size: many
V: TRBV10-2
length: 14
CDR3: ASSKAGTGTAQSYT

J: TRBJ1-2
size: many
V: TRBV29-1
length: 9
CDR3: SGWDGYGYT

J: TRBJ2-7
size: many
V: TRBV4-3
length: 13
CDR3: ASSQGRGGPYEQY

J: TRBJ2-7
size: few
V: TRBV7-3
length: 11
CDR3: ASSLAPGREQY

J: TRBJ2-1
size: few
V: TRBV7-9
length: 12
CDR3: ASSARGDYNEQF

J: TRBJ1-5
size: -
V: TRBV20-1
length: 14
CDR3: SARDQWGVSNQPQH

J: TRBJ2-3
size: many
V: TRBV7-2
length: 11
CDR3: ASSLLGTDTQY

J: TRBJ2-5
size: -
V: TRBV11-2
length: 11
CDR3: ASSPSGTSTQY

J: TRBJ2-4
size: many
V: TRBV24-1
length: 19
CDR3: ATSDFEGLGAQSQSLNIQY

J: TRBJ1-2
size: many
V: TRBV6-1
length: 12
CDR3: ASIPRGLNYGYT

J: TRBJ1-2
size: many
V: TRBV20-1
length: 10
CDR3: SASGTGYGYT

J: TRBJ2-1
size: few
V: TRBV9
length: 11
CDR3: ASSARSYNEQF

J: TRBJ2-3
size: -
V: TRBV20-1
length: 13
CDR3: SASMASGGADTQY

J: TRBJ2-1
size: -
V: TRBV20-1
length: 14
CDR3: SARDQSAGGSSEQF

J: TRBJ1-1
size: many
V: TRBV11-2
length: 15
CDR3: ASSKFGRGQGDTEAF

J: TRBJ1-1
size: -
V: TRBV29-1
length: 11
CDR3: SVAGSLHTEAF

J: TRBJ1-2
size: many
V: TRBV5-6
length: 13
CDR3: ASSPRSGGNYGYT

J: TRBJ1-3
size: few
V: TRBV7-6
length: 12
CDR3: ASILTTGGNTIY

J: TRBJ2-5
size: -
V: TRBV18
length: 12
CDR3: ASSPGPGEETQY

J: TRBJ2-1
size: many
V: TRBV4-3
length: 9
CDR3: AGAHWNEQF

J: TRBJ1-1
size: many
V: TRBV29-1
length: 13
CDR3: SVENREMGNTEAF

J: TRBJ1-1
size: -
V: TRBV12-3/TRBV12-4
length: 12
CDR3: ASSWLGGDTEAF

J: TRBJ2-1
size: -
V: TRBV2
length: 13
CDR3: ASRGLAGPYNEQF

J: TRBJ2-7
size: -
V: TRBV3-1
length: 15
CDR3: ASSRGLAGYNAYEQY

J: TRBJ2-2
size: -
V: TRBV5-1
length: 14
CDR3: ASSLDRGANTGELF

J: TRBJ1-1
size: many
V: TRBV5-4
length: 11
CDR3: ASSAQLNTEAF

J: TRBJ2-1
size: many
V: TRBV20-1
length: 13
CDR3: SARGTSGSYNEQF

J: TRBJ2-1
size: -
V: TRBV7-3
length: 12
CDR3: ASSPRGSFDEQF

J: TRBJ1-1
size: few
V: TRBV5-6
length: 14
CDR3: ASSPGTGRLGTEAF

J: TRBJ2-5
size: many
V: TRBV5-4
length: 12
CDR3: ASSRQGAQETQY

J: TRBJ2-2
size: many
V: TRBV20-1
length: 10
CDR3: SASEGTGELF

J: TRBJ2-7
size: -
V: TRBV18
length: 15
CDR3: ASSPPARTTTSYEQY

J: TRBJ2-6
size: few
V: TRBV2
length: 13
CDR3: ASRTGISGANVLT

J: TRBJ1-4
size: few
V: TRBV11-2
length: 11
CDR3: ASSLEEVGELF

J: TRBJ2-7
size: many
V: TRBV28
length: 12
CDR3: ASSLSDRAYEQY

J: TRBJ2-2
size: few
V: TRBV28
length: 13
CDR3: ASSFGRTNTGELF

J: TRBJ2-7
size: many
V: TRBV29-1
length: 10
CDR3: SVNGDSYEQY

J: TRBJ2-5
size: many
V: TRBV18
length: 12
CDR3: ASSSGASQETQY

J: TRBJ2-4
size: few
V: TRBV7-8
length: 14
CDR3: ASSLDPGTPKNIQY

J: TRBJ2-7
size: -
V: TRBV7-2
length: 13
CDR3: ASSFFRGAIYEQY

J: TRBJ2-7
size: many
V: TRBV20-1
length: 16
CDR3: SAREAGRPSGSRYEQY

J: TRBJ2-5
size: -
V: TRBV5-5
length: 13
CDR3: ASSLDRAAGETQY